The 28 T cell receptor beta chains in this list originate from one sample, sequenced in a study of blood T cell repertoires in COVID-19. Data came from immunoSEQ multiplex PCR; TCRdb stores just in-frame clones and leaves some out. The profile covers 200,000 or so clones, with about 88% appearing a single time and roughly 19% taken by the ten largest. Specimen: peripheral blood. The receptors here all came from a man aged 50-59 years with COVID-19, enrolled during active disease.

CDR3 sequence (DNA): TGTGCCAGCAGCCCGGGGGTCGGGGAGCTGTTTTTT. Translation gives CASSPGVGELFF. The V and J genes are TRBV3-1 (or the pseudogene TRBV3-2) and TRBJ2-2, with D maybe TRBD2 (6 bases). Germline V gives CDR1 LGHDT, CDR2 YNNKEL (reference sequence). The CDR3 totals 12 residues. V was shortened by 4 bases and J by 7 bases, with 7 bases between the two germline ends.

V is TRBV7-8 and J is TRBJ1-6; 7 bases match TRBD1. Unmatched junction bases numbered 8, after V lost 1 base and J lost 5 bases. CDR1 and CDR2 from the germline V gene are SGHVS and FQNEAQ. The CDR3 is made up of 17 amino acids. The CDR3 region has the DNA TGTGCCAGCAGCTTAGGCCGACAGGGCCCTAATAATTCACCCCTCCACTTT. Translating gives CASSLGRQGPNNSPLHF.

The V call is TRBV7-2, the J call TRBJ2-7; 12 bases map to TRBD1. Germline V gives CDR1 SGHTA, CDR2 FQGNSA. The length of the CDR3 is 15 residues. The V segment lost 1 base and the J segment 8 bases; nucleotides outside the gene matches: 6. This CDR3 reads CASSLVGTGGGQQYF. In DNA form, the CDR3 reads TGTGCCAGCAGCTTAGTTGGGACAGGGGGCGGGCAGCAGTACTTC.

The table lists this clone with a count of one. The chain couples TRBV6-2 or TRBV6-3 to TRBJ2-5; possible D gene TRBD2, 5 bases. Germline CDR1 reads MNHEY; CDR2 reads SVGEGT. V was shortened by 5 bases and J by 6 bases, with 25 bases between the two germline ends. CDR3 length: 17 amino acids. The CDR3 is CASSLRLVRENGKTQYF. The CDR3 DNA is TGTGCCAGCAGTCTGCGCCTAGTGAGGGAAAACGGGAAGACCCAGTACTTC.

The rearrangement joins TRBV6-5 to TRBJ1-2, with D unresolved. The CDR3 contains 16 residues. CDR1 MNHEY and CDR2 SVGAGI come from the germline V gene. The V end was cut by 4 bases, the J end by 6 bases, with 21 bases between. CDR3 sequence reads: CASSSLGDSRHDGYTF. The CDR3 DNA follows: TGTGCCAGCAGTTCTCTCGGGGATAGCAGACACGATGGCTACACCTTC.

V gene TRBV18 combines with J gene TRBJ2-2; D possibly corresponds to TRBD1 (6 bases). The CDR3 is made up of 16 amino acids. CDR1 and CDR2 (germline): KGHSH, LQKENI. Trimming left V 5 bases short and J 1 base short, with 14 bases between. The CDR3 loop reads CASSFTAGVNTGELFF. CDR3 sequence (DNA): TGTGCCAGCTCATTCACGGCAGGGGTGAACACCGGGGAGCTGTTTTTT.

The chain has TRBV7-9 and TRBJ2-1, with 8 positions matching TRBD1. The CDR3 runs 15 residues. Germline loops: CDR1 SEHNR, CDR2 FQNEAQ (reference sequence). V gave up 5 bases and J gave up 6 bases; unmatched junction bases: 9. For the CDR3, the DNA is TGTGCCAGCAGCCCTGGATCAGGGGGCTTCAATGAGCAGTTCTTC. Translating gives CASSPGSGGFNEQFF.

J is TRBJ2-2 and V is TRBV5-1; 9 positions match TRBD2. CDR1 and CDR2 from the germline V gene are SGHRS and YFSETQ. The CDR3 runs to 17 residues. V was clipped by 2 bases and J by 4 bases; unmatched bases: 9. The CDR3 region is CASSFAPTSGRTGELFF. The CDR3 nucleotides are TGCGCCAGCAGCTTTGCCCCGACTAGCGGCCGCACCGGGGAGCTGTTTTTT. Combining the CDR3 with reference TRBV5-1 and TRBJ2-2 gives the whole variable domain KAGVTQTPRYLIKTRGQQVTLSCSPISGHRSVSWYQQTPGQGLQFLFEYFSETQRNKGNFPGRFSGRQFSNSRSEMNVSTLELGDSALYLCASSFAPTSGRTGELFFGEGSRLTVL.

The sample holds one count of this clone. This rearrangement joins TRBV2 to TRBJ1-1, with D unresolved. This CDR3 region has 15 residues. Germline CDR1 is SNHLY and CDR2 is FYNNEI. V dropped 1 base and J dropped 1 base, with 10 bases sitting between them. CDR3 in amino acids: CASSEDTGKNTEAFF. In nucleotides, the CDR3 is TGTGCCAGCAGTGAAGACACGGGAAAGAACACTGAAGCTTTCTTT.

CDR3 sequence: CASSYGEDQPQHF. For the CDR3, the DNA is TGTGCCAGCAGCTATGGGGAGGATCAGCCCCAGCATTTT. This rearrangement joins TRBV11-1 to TRBJ1-5; D unresolved. The ends were cut back, 4 bases at V and 5 bases at J, with 9 bases in the middle. This CDR3 has 13 amino acids. Germline V CDR1 and CDR2: SGHAT, FQDESV (reference sequence).

V and J are TRBV5-1 and TRBJ2-7; 11 bases align to TRBD2. The trim removed 4 bases at V and 7 bases at J, leaving 13 bases unmatched. Germline V gene sequence: CDR1 SGHRS, CDR2 YFSETQ. The CDR3 sequence is 16 residues long. Here the CDR3 DNA reads TGCGCCAGCAGCCTGACTAGCGGGGTCCTAGTTGGGGAGCAGTACTTC. It is translated as CASSLTSGVLVGEQYF.

This clone came up once. The V and J genes are TRBV11-2 and TRBJ1-1, with D possibly TRBD1 on 6 matching bases. Germline V gene lookup returns CDR1 SGHAT and CDR2 FQNNGV. V shed 6 bases and J shed 3 bases, with 14 bases lying between them. This CDR3 spans 14 amino acids. The CDR3: CASSLQGADTEAFF. DNA of the CDR3: TGTGCCAGCAGTCTACAGGGAGCGGACACTGAAGCTTTCTTT.

The CDR3 protein is CASSLSPSSYEQYF. As DNA, the CDR3 is TGTGCCAGCAGTTTATCGCCCAGTTCCTACGAGCAGTACTTC. The chain employs TRBV27 and TRBJ2-7, with D hard to call. The CDR3 has 14 amino acids. Germline V gene lookup returns CDR1 MNHEY and CDR2 SMNVEV (reference sequence). V was trimmed by 0 bases and J by 1 base, leaving 7 bases between them.

This rearrangement joins TRBV24-1 to TRBJ1-5, with 8 bases fitting TRBD1. CDR1 KGHDR and CDR2 SFDVKD come from the germline V gene. The CDR3 contains 16 residues. Germline trimming cut 4 bases from V and 8 bases from J; bases unmatched to any gene: 12. CDR3 DNA: TGTGCCACCAGTGACCCAGGGGGCCCGGGGTTGGAGCCCCAGCATTTT. Translation: CATSDPGGPGLEPQHF.

This clone was detected once. V gene TRBV27 combines with J gene TRBJ1-6; D gene ambiguous. CDR1 MNHEY and CDR2 SMNVEV come from the germline V gene (reference sequence). The CDR3 spans 13 residues. The ends were cut back, 6 bases at V and 5 bases at J, with 8 bases in the middle. The CDR3 coding sequence is TGTGCCAGCAGGTCCCGGGATAATTCACCCCTCCACTTT. This encodes CASRSRDNSPLHF.

V gene TRBV28 combines with J gene TRBJ1-6, with 8 bases aligning to TRBD1. V lost 6 bases to trimming and J lost 3 bases; unmatched junction nucleotides: 10. The CDR3 runs 17 residues. Germline CDR1 is MDHEN and CDR2 is SYDVKM. The CDR3 DNA is TGTGCCAGCAGGAAGATTCAGGGACAGGACTATAATTCACCCCTCCACTTT. The encoded protein is CASRKIQGQDYNSPLHF.

The V call is TRBV6-5, the J call TRBJ2-3; weak D call: TRBD1 (5 bases). The CDR3 extends over 16 amino acids. Germline assignment: CDR1 MNHEY and CDR2 SVGAGI. The V end was cut by 0 bases, the J end by 8 bases, with 18 bases between. CDR3 nucleotides: TGTGCCAGCAGTTACTCGTTGGCAGGGTATCTTGGTACGCAGTATTTT. This gives the protein CASSYSLAGYLGTQYF.

The V call is TRBV7-3, the J call TRBJ1-1; TRBD1 agrees at 7 bases. V gave up 5 bases and J gave up 4 bases; unmatched junction bases: 7. Germline lookup yields CDR1 SGHTA and CDR2 FQGTGA. CDR3 length: 14 residues. CDR3 sequence: CASSDGTAFTEAFF. In DNA, the CDR3 is TGTGCCAGCAGCGACGGGACAGCGTTCACTGAAGCTTTCTTT. Full variable domain (remainder filled in from reference TRBV7-3 and TRBJ1-1): GAGVSQTPSNKVTEKGKYVELRCDPISGHTALYWYRQSLGQGPEFLIYFQGTGAADDSGLPNDRFFAVRPEGSVSTLKIQRTERGDSAVYLCASSDGTAFTEAFFGQGTRLTVV.

The DNA of the CDR3 is TGTGCCAGCAGCTTAGAGTCGATTGGGACAGGATTCCGAAACACCATATATTTT. Protein sequence: CASSLESIGTGFRNTIYF. V gene TRBV7-6 combines with J gene TRBJ1-3, with TRBD1 matching over 8 bases. V shed 1 base and J 5 bases; nucleotides not matched to a gene: 13. The V gene's germline CDR1 is SGHVS and CDR2 FNYEAQ. CDR3 length equals 18 residues.

This clone was seen once. The genes are TRBV18 and TRBJ1-1; no clear D. The germline V gene encodes CDR1 KGHSH and CDR2 LQKENI. The V and J ends lost 3 bases and 0 bases respectively, with 14 bases between them. CDR3 length: 16 amino acids. DNA for the CDR3: TGTGCCAGCTCACCTCCGGCCGGCAGGATGAACACTGAAGCTTTCTTT. Translated, it gives CASSPPAGRMNTEAFF.

The gene calls are TRBV11-1 and TRBJ2-3, with 8 bases lining up with TRBD2. V was pared by 2 bases and J by 4 bases, with 8 bases of the junction left unmatched. Germline lookup yields CDR1 SGHAT and CDR2 FQDESV (reference sequence). The CDR3 is made up of 16 amino acids. This CDR3 is CASSLMSGSLADTQYF. In DNA, the CDR3 is TGTGCCAGCAGCTTAATGAGCGGGAGTTTAGCAGATACGCAGTATTTT.

The chain uses TRBV7-2 and TRBJ2-7, with D maybe TRBD2 (7 bases). Per germline, CDR1 SGHTA and CDR2 FQGNSA. The V end lost 5 bases, the J end lost 1 base, and 15 bases lay between the germline ends. The CDR3 is 15 amino acids. The DNA of the CDR3 is TGTGCCAGCAGCGAGGGGGGGGCAGCTTCCTACGAGCAGTACTTC. This gives the protein CASSEGGAASYEQYF.

This sequence joins TRBV6-5 and TRBJ2-5, with D tentatively TRBD2 (6 bases). Germline assignment: CDR1 MNHEY and CDR2 SVGAGI. Trimming removed 5 bases from V and 2 bases from J, with 9 bases in between. This CDR3 contains 13 residues. This CDR3 reads CASSPGGQETQYF. The DNA of the CDR3 is TGTGCCAGCAGTCCCGGAGGGCAAGAGACCCAGTACTTC.

The chain couples TRBV6-5 to TRBJ2-5; 10 bases match TRBD2. This CDR3 contains 13 residues. Germline V gene lookup returns CDR1 MNHEY and CDR2 SVGAGI. After removal of 8 bases from V and 4 bases from J, the junction contained 4 bases not matched to a gene. This CDR3 is CASFASGRETQYF. The DNA for the CDR3 is TGTGCCAGCTTTGCTAGCGGGAGAGAGACCCAGTACTTC.

The chain carries TRBV19 and TRBJ1-4; 8 bases match TRBD1. Trimming took 6 bases from V and 6 from J; bases not matched to a gene: 6. In germline, CDR1 is LNHDA, CDR2 SQIVND (reference sequence). The CDR3 runs 14 residues. This CDR3 is CASSYRGMDEKLFF. CDR3 coding DNA: TGTGCCAGTAGCTACAGGGGGATGGATGAAAAACTGTTTTTT.

V is TRBV30 and J is TRBJ2-7; maybe TRBD1 (6 bases). The CDR3 spans 14 residues. V was clipped by 1 base and J by 4 bases, with 14 bases between them. From germline, CDR1 is GTSNPN and CDR2 SVGIG (reference sequence). The CDR3 DNA is TGTGCCTGGAGTGCCCCGGGACAATTATACGAGCAGTACTTC. Translation: CAWSAPGQLYEQYF.

This clone was detected only a few times. The chain uses TRBV19 and TRBJ1-4; TRBD1 aligns across 7 bases. The CDR3 is 16 amino acids. J was trimmed by 7 bases and V by 6 bases; bases with no gene match: 14. CDR1 LNHDA and CDR2 SQIVND come from the germline V gene (reference sequence). CDR3 protein: CASRPSRFGTAEKLFF. CDR3 in DNA: TGTGCCAGTAGGCCGTCCCGTTTTGGGACAGCTGAAAAACTGTTTTTT. Drawing the rest from reference TRBV19 and TRBJ1-4, the complete variable domain is DGGITQSPKYLFRKEGQNVTLSCEQNLNHDAMYWYRQDPGQGLRLIYYSQIVNDFQKGDIAEGYSVSREKKESFPLTVTSAQKNPTAFYLCASRPSRFGTAEKLFFGSGTQLSVL.

The V gene is TRBV11-3, the J gene TRBJ2-1, with TRBD1 matching over 8 bases. There are 11 residues in the CDR3. The germline V gene has CDR1 SGHNT and CDR2 YENEEA. V lost 2 bases and J lost 14; bases outside the gene matches: 2. The CDR3 nucleotides are TGTGCCAGCAGCTTACGGACAGGGAAGTTCTTC. Protein sequence: CASSLRTGKFF.